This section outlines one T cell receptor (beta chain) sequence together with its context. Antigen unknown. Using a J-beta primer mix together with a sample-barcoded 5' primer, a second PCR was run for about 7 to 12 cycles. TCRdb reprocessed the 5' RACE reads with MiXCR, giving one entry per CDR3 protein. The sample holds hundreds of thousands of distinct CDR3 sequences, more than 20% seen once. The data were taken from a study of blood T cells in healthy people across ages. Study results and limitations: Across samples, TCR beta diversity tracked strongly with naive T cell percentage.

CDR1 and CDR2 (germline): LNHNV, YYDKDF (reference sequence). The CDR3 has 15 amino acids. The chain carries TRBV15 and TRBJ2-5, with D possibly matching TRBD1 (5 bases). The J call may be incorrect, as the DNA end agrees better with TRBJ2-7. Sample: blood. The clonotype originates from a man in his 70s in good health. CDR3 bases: TGTGCCACCAGCAGAGCTTTACAGGATATCTACGAGCAGTACTTC. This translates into CATSRALQDIYEQYF.